These 30 T cell receptor beta chains were all obtained from the same sample, sequenced in a study of cytomegalovirus exposure and HLA in healthy donors. With 60 Vbeta and 13 Jbeta primers, the PCR was carried out. TCRdb's table, derived via immunoSEQ multiplex PCR, lists solely in-frame clones and lacks some. The table records 110,000 to 150,000 clones, approximately 71% of them present only once. The sample comprised PBMCs. These receptors originate from a man in his forties in good health and CMV-seronegative.

The chain couples TRBV19 to TRBJ2-2; 11 positions match TRBD1. Germline V gives CDR1 LNHDA, CDR2 SQIVND (reference sequence). V shed 3 bases, J shed 4 bases, and the junction held 7 bases outside the gene matches. There are 17 residues in the CDR3. The CDR3 DNA sequence: TGTGCCAGTAGTATGGACAGGGGGCGCGGTGGCACCGGGGAGCTGTTTTTT. This gives the protein CASSMDRGRGGTGELFF.

The chain couples TRBV19 to TRBJ1-5; perhaps TRBD1 as D (6 bases). V gave up 5 bases and J gave up 5 bases, with 13 bases separating them. From germline, CDR1 is LNHDA and CDR2 SQIVND (reference sequence). The CDR3 has 14 residues. The DNA of the CDR3 is TGTGCCAGTAGTCCGTCTACAGGGCATCAGCCCCAGCATTTT. Protein: CASSPSTGHQPQHF.

The chain combines TRBV4-2 with TRBJ2-5, with 9 bases lining up with TRBD2. Per the germline V gene, CDR1 is LGHNA and CDR2 is YNFKEQ. The CDR3 totals 16 residues. The V and J ends lost 1 base and 2 bases, in that order; junction bases with no gene match: 5. As DNA, the CDR3 is TGTGCCAGCAGCCAAGGACTAGCGGTGTCGCAAGAGACCCAGTACTTC. This codes for CASSQGLAVSQETQYF.

This rearrangement joins TRBV5-1 to TRBJ1-1; D perhaps matches TRBD1 (6 bases). The V end was cut by 3 bases, the J end by 4 bases, with 19 bases between. CDR3 length: 16 residues. Germline-derived CDR1 and CDR2 are SGHRS and YFSETQ. The CDR3 loop is CASSSGRGGDGTEAFF. The CDR3 coding sequence is TGCGCCAGCAGCTCGGGGCGGGGGGGCGATGGCACTGAAGCTTTCTTT.

Of note for this clone: At one of its ends the junction is not consistent with the germline gene, which may arise from a read error. The chain is built from TRBV5-1 and TRBJ1-2; D not certain. The CDR3 contains 14 residues. From germline, CDR1 is SGHRS and CDR2 YFSETQ. The CDR3 DNA is TGTGCCAGCAGCTTACTTCTGGGCGACGGTGGCTACACCTTC. Translation gives CASSLLLGDGGYTF.

This chain's CDR3 is CASSSRRTNEKLFF. The CDR3 nucleotides are TGTGCCAGCAGCTCGAGGCGGACTAATGAAAAACTGTTTTTT. The gene calls are TRBV7-9 and TRBJ1-4; D gene unclear. V lost 4 bases and J lost 2, with 8 bases in between. The CDR3 totals 14 residues. Germline loops: CDR1 SEHNR, CDR2 FQNEAQ (reference sequence).

Note on this clone: Other DNA sequences in this specimen translate into the identical CDR3. The gene calls are TRBV5-1 and TRBJ1-1; TRBD1 aligns across 8 bases. With 0 bases clipped from V and 4 bases from J, the junction kept 2 bases outside the gene matches. CDR1 is SGHRS and CDR2 is YFSETQ in the germline V gene. The CDR3 has 14 residues. Written as DNA, the CDR3 is TGCGCCAGCAGCTTGGACAGGGGGGGCACTGAAGCTTTCTTT. This codes for CASSLDRGGTEAFF.

V usage is TRBV2 and J usage is TRBJ1-2; 9 nucleotides agree with TRBD1. J was trimmed by 8 bases and V by 6 bases; bases with no gene match: 19. Per germline, CDR1 SNHLY and CDR2 FYNNEI. The length of the CDR3 is 17 residues. CDR3 DNA sequence: TGTGCCAGCAGCGAAATGGGACAGGGCGACATACTCGGAGGCTACACCTTC. This encodes CASSEMGQGDILGGYTF.

This clone was detected a few times. V and J are TRBV27 and TRBJ1-6; 7 nucleotides agree with TRBD1. The germline gives CDR1 MNHEY, CDR2 SMNVEV (reference sequence). V shed 1 base and J 7 bases; nucleotides not matched to a gene: 13. The CDR3 length is 18 residues. The CDR3 is CASSLYPSATTGNSPLHF. Written as DNA, the CDR3 is TGTGCCAGCAGTTTATATCCTAGTGCTACGACAGGGAATTCACCCCTCCACTTT.

The CDR3 coding sequence is TGTGCCAGCAGTGCTACAGGGACTACCTACGAGCAGTACTTC. This gives the protein CASSATGTTYEQYF. The V and J genes are TRBV25-1 and TRBJ2-7, with D maybe TRBD2 (7 bases). This CDR3 has 14 amino acids. Trimming took 4 bases from V and 2 from J, leaving 12 bases between them. Germline V gives CDR1 MGHDK, CDR2 SYGVNS.

V is TRBV9 and J is TRBJ1-3; 7 bases match TRBD1. CDR1 is SGDLS and CDR2 is YYNGEE in the germline V gene. This CDR3 contains 15 residues. V lost 0 bases to trimming and J lost 7 bases; unmatched junction nucleotides: 7. CDR3 sequence: CASSVGGGGQNTIYF. The CDR3 DNA sequence: TGTGCCAGCAGCGTAGGTGGAGGGGGCCAGAACACCATATATTTT.

Only a few counts were recorded for this clone. This chain joins TRBV6-1 and TRBJ2-1, with 8 bases that match TRBD1. Looked up from germline, CDR1 is MNHNS and CDR2 is SASEGT. The length of the CDR3 is 20 residues. The ends lost 0 bases at V and 5 bases at J; junction bases unmatched: 18. The CDR3: CASSEAWTGSFITFHNEQFF. The CDR3 DNA is TGTGCCAGCAGTGAAGCGTGGACAGGGTCATTTATCACTTTCCACAATGAGCAGTTCTTC.

The chain has TRBV5-1 and TRBJ2-3, with 11 positions matching TRBD2. Per germline, CDR1 SGHRS and CDR2 YFSETQ. With V trimmed by 2 bases and J by 4 bases, 6 bases remained unmatched. This CDR3 has 16 amino acids. The CDR3 bases are TGCGCCAGCAGCTTTTTAGCGGGGGGGCCCCCAGATACGCAGTATTTT. It is translated as CASSFLAGGPPDTQYF.

The chain links TRBV5-8 to TRBJ2-3, with TRBD2 identical over 13 bases. The CDR3 covers 18 residues. Per germline, CDR1 SGHTS and CDR2 YDEGEE. The V and J ends lost 2 bases and 0 bases, in that order; junction bases with no gene match: 6. The CDR3 loop reads CASSLPTTSGGSTDTQYF. CDR3 in DNA: TGTGCCAGCAGCTTACCCACGACTAGCGGGGGGAGCACAGATACGCAGTATTTT.

This clone was counted a few times. The genes are TRBV7-9 and TRBJ2-3; TRBD2 matches 13 bases. Germline CDR1 is SEHNR and CDR2 is FQNEAQ (reference sequence). CDR3 length: 16 residues. V gave up 5 bases and J gave up 2 bases; unmatched junction bases: 4. The CDR3 DNA reads TGTGCCAGCAGCCTTACTAGCGGGGGGGCCACAGATACGCAGTATTTT. It translates to CASSLTSGGATDTQYF.

This sequence joins TRBV7-3 and TRBJ2-7, with D perhaps matching TRBD1 (5 bases). The CDR3 is made up of 13 amino acids. Germline-derived CDR1 and CDR2 are SGHTA and FQGTGA. V lost 1 base, J lost 5 bases, and 9 bases lay in between. The CDR3 loop reads CASSLSSRDEQYF. CDR3 coding DNA: TGTGCCAGCAGCTTAAGTAGCAGGGACGAGCAGTACTTC.

The chain joins TRBV5-1 to TRBJ2-2; 15 bases align to TRBD2. CDR1 is SGHRS and CDR2 is YFSETQ in the germline V gene. The CDR3 spans 19 residues. Trimming removed 4 bases from V and 2 bases from J; junction bases left unmatched: 9. The CDR3 spells CASSPRTSGGALNTGELFF. For the CDR3, the DNA is TGCGCCAGCAGCCCGCGGACTAGCGGGGGGGCCCTCAACACCGGGGAGCTGTTTTTT. The variable domain in full, with the rest retrieved from reference TRBV5-1 and TRBJ2-2, is KAGVTQTPRYLIKTRGQQVTLSCSPISGHRSVSWYQQTPGQGLQFLFEYFSETQRNKGNFPGRFSGRQFSNSRSEMNVSTLELGDSALYLCASSPRTSGGALNTGELFFGEGSRLTVL.

The chain employs TRBV5-1 and TRBJ2-6, with a tentative D call TRBD1 (6 bases). Deletions cut 3 bases from V and 0 bases from J, with 10 bases between. This CDR3 is built from 16 residues. Germline CDR1 SGHRS, CDR2 YFSETQ. The CDR3 DNA reads as TGCGCCAGCAGCTGGGACATCCTCTCTGGGGCCAACGTCCTGACTTTC. Protein product: CASSWDILSGANVLTF. Full variable domain (rest looked up from reference TRBV5-1 and TRBJ2-6): KAGVTQTPRYLIKTRGQQVTLSCSPISGHRSVSWYQQTPGQGLQFLFEYFSETQRNKGNFPGRFSGRQFSNSRSEMNVSTLELGDSALYLCASSWDILSGANVLTFGAGSRLTVL.

The chain has TRBV30 and TRBJ2-2; 7 bases fit TRBD1. The ends lost 3 bases at V and 3 bases at J; junction bases unmatched: 10. Germline lookup yields CDR1 GTSNPN and CDR2 SVGIG (reference sequence). This CDR3 spans 16 amino acids. CDR3 sequence reads: CAWSDKGARDTGELFF. For the CDR3, the DNA is TGTGCCTGGAGCGACAAGGGGGCGCGAGACACCGGGGAGCTGTTTTTT.

This sequence joins TRBV5-4 and TRBJ1-2; D gene unclear. V lost 0 bases and J 0 bases, leaving 3 bases between the germline ends. Germline values: CDR1 SGHNT, CDR2 YYREEE (reference sequence). CDR3 length: 13 amino acids. CDR3 amino acids: CASSLDTNYGYTF. In DNA, the CDR3 is TGTGCCAGCAGCTTGGATACTAACTATGGCTACACCTTC.

This clone was detected a few times. The chain has TRBV6-6 and TRBJ1-5; perhaps TRBD1 as D (6 bases). The CDR3 is 16 amino acids. Per germline, CDR1 MNHNY and CDR2 SVGAGI (reference sequence). V was pared by 5 bases and J by 0 bases, with 14 bases between. The CDR3 is CASSRAGEYSNQPQHF. The CDR3 DNA reads TGTGCCAGCAGTCGGGCAGGGGAATATAGCAATCAGCCCCAGCATTTT.

V and J are TRBV9 and TRBJ1-2; no firm D call. The germline V and J ends were trimmed by 4 bases and 1 base, with 14 bases remaining between them. In germline, CDR1 is SGDLS, CDR2 YYNGEE. This CDR3 contains 15 residues. CDR3 sequence reads: CASSPTPGSNYGYTF. CDR3 in DNA: TGTGCCAGCAGCCCTACTCCCGGGAGTAACTATGGCTACACCTTC.

The chain uses TRBV6-1 and TRBJ1-5; no firm D call. The germline V gene encodes CDR1 MNHNS and CDR2 SASEGT. V was trimmed by 2 bases and J by 3 bases, leaving 5 bases between them. The CDR3 loop spans 13 amino acids. CDR3 sequence reads: CASSESFNQPQHF. Here the CDR3 DNA reads TGTGCCAGCAGTGAAAGCTTCAATCAGCCCCAGCATTTT.

This sequence joins TRBV9 and TRBJ1-1, with TRBD1 as a possible D gene (6 bases). Germline V CDR1 and CDR2: SGDLS, YYNGEE. The CDR3 extends over 13 amino acids. V lost 3 bases and J 6 bases, leaving 12 bases between the germline ends. The CDR3 DNA sequence: TGTGCCAGCAGCGAATCCGGGACACCTGAAGCTTTCTTT. Encoded protein: CASSESGTPEAFF.

This clone was picked up a small number of times. This chain joins TRBV6-6 and TRBJ1-5; D is unresolved. V was pared by 0 bases and J by 4 bases, with 4 bases between. Germline CDR1 and CDR2: MNHNY and SVGAGI (reference sequence). The CDR3 contains 13 residues. The CDR3 nucleotides are TGTGCCAGCAGTTACTCTACTAATCAGCCCCAGCATTTT. It yields the protein CASSYSTNQPQHF.

The chain carries TRBV27 and TRBJ2-3, with 8 bases identical to TRBD1. CDR3 length equals 15 residues. V lost 6 bases to trimming and J lost 3 bases; unmatched junction nucleotides: 8. Looked up from germline, CDR1 is MNHEY and CDR2 is SMNVEV (reference sequence). The CDR3 nucleotides read TGTGCCAGCAGCGCAGGGGGCGCAGTTACAGATACGCAGTATTTT. It is translated as CASSAGGAVTDTQYF.

The chain is built from TRBV7-2 and TRBJ1-2; 7 nucleotides line up with TRBD1. Trimming cost V 4 bases and J 8 bases; bases outside gene matches: 4. This CDR3 is built from 12 residues. Per the germline V gene, CDR1 is SGHTA and CDR2 is FQGNSA. The CDR3: CASSSRTGGYTF. Here the CDR3 DNA reads TGTGCCAGCAGCTCAAGGACAGGCGGCTACACCTTC.

The chain joins TRBV2 to TRBJ2-3; D is unclear. Germline V gene sequence: CDR1 SNHLY, CDR2 FYNNEI. Trimming stripped 1 base from V and 2 bases from J, with 10 bases between. CDR3 length: 15 amino acids. In nucleotides, the CDR3 is TGTGCCAGCAGTGAAGACACCCCCTCCACAGATACGCAGTATTTT. It codes for CASSEDTPSTDTQYF.

The chain employs TRBV29-1 and TRBJ2-7; D remains unclear. Trimming removed 0 bases from V and 5 bases from J, with 5 bases in between. In germline, CDR1 is SQVTM, CDR2 ANQGSEA. The CDR3 has 11 residues. CDR3 region: CSVEDGHEQYF. In DNA form, the CDR3 reads TGCAGCGTTGAAGATGGGCACGAGCAGTACTTC.

The V call is TRBV4-1, the J call TRBJ2-3; the match to TRBD2 covers 7 bases. V was pared by 1 base and J by 2 bases, with 12 bases of the junction left unmatched. The CDR3 is 18 amino acids. Germline V CDR1 and CDR2: MGHRA, YSYEKL. The CDR3 region is CASSQVPLGRGNTDTQYF. The CDR3 DNA reads TGCGCCAGCAGCCAAGTCCCGTTGGGGCGGGGGAACACAGATACGCAGTATTTT.